The next 27 T cell receptor beta chains were all read from a single sample in a study of Graves' ophthalmopathy and Graves' hyperthyroidism (dated by TCRdb to the late 2010s). Sequenced on an Illumina HiSeq 2000. TCR beta CDR3 regions were amplified from RNA transcripts for repertoire sequencing. The first round was an RT-PCR using HTBI primers with the Qiagen OneStep RT-PCR kit, and this first round was followed by a second-round multiplex PCR, then size selection and purification. The public reads were run again by TCRdb, first through fastp at Q25 and then through MiXCR, and only productive beta chains were kept. Each CDR3 protein appears once, grouped with its most common genes and DNA. This sample has 900,000 to 1,200,000 distinct CDR3 sequences in its table, and about 35% of those were observed once. 11% of the sample is taken by the ten largest. The sample taken for sequencing was peripheral blood or thyroid tissue (not recorded which). These receptors all come from an adult man with Graves' hyperthyroidism.

In this sample, this clonotype turned up a few times. The J gene is TRBJ2-6, the V gene TRBV20-1; D gene unclear. With 3 bases removed from V and 0 bases from J, the gap between germline ends came to 12 bases. Germline assignment: CDR1 DFQATT and CDR2 SNEGSKA (reference sequence). This CDR3 contains 16 residues. The CDR3 loop is CSARVGGYSGANVLTF. CDR3 bases: TGCAGTGCTAGGGTCGGCGGCTACTCTGGGGCCAACGTCCTGACTTTC.

This clonotype was seen only a few times. CDR3 protein: CASRSPGTGRETQYF. The CDR3 DNA reads TGTGCCAGCAGGTCCCCCGGGACAGGGAGGGAGACCCAGTACTTC. The J gene is TRBJ2-5, the V gene TRBV6-5, with 9 bases matching TRBD1. There are 15 residues in the CDR3. Germline loops: CDR1 MNHEY, CDR2 SVGAGI. With 6 bases clipped from V and 5 bases from J, the junction kept 10 bases outside the gene matches.

This clonotype was seen a few times. An end of the junction differs from the germline gene, which may be a read error. The gene calls are TRBV4-1 and TRBJ2-2; 10 nucleotides line up with TRBD2. Germline V lookup: CDR1 MGHRA, CDR2 YSYEKL. The CDR3 totals 15 residues. This chain's CDR3 is CASSQPGLARGELFF. Written as DNA, the CDR3 is TGTGCCAGCAGCCAACCGGGACTAGCGCGTGGTGAGCTGTTTTTT.

There are many counts of this clonotype. J is TRBJ1-2 and V is TRBV7-2, with D uncertain. The CDR3 covers 12 residues. Trimming shortened V by 6 bases and J by 4 bases, and 9 bases separated the two germline ends. CDR1 SGHTA and CDR2 FQGNSA come from the germline V gene. This CDR3 is CASSSQSYGYTF. The CDR3, as DNA: TGTGCCAGCAGTTCACAATCCTATGGCTACACCTTC.

This clonotype has just a few counts. The chain links TRBV20-1 to TRBJ2-2; 9 bases match TRBD2. With 1 base clipped from V and 4 bases from J, the junction kept 7 bases outside the gene matches. Germline loops: CDR1 DFQATT, CDR2 SNEGSKA (reference sequence). CDR3 length equals 16 residues. Here the CDR3 reads CSARVKGTSITGELFF. The DNA of the CDR3 is TGCAGTGCTAGAGTTAAAGGGACTAGCATCACCGGGGAGCTGTTTTTT.

This clonotype was seen a handful of times. The chain recombines TRBV27 with TRBJ1-1; a possible D gene is TRBD1 (6 bases). The CDR3 loop spans 14 amino acids. V shed 7 bases and J shed 3 bases, with 15 bases lying between them. Germline loops: CDR1 MNHEY, CDR2 SMNVEV (reference sequence). CDR3 loop: CASTARDKHTEAFF. DNA of the CDR3: TGTGCCAGCACCGCCAGGGACAAACACACTGAAGCTTTCTTT.

This chain links TRBV15 with TRBJ2-7; 11 bases line up with TRBD1. Germline CDR1 reads LNHNV; CDR2 reads YYDKDF (reference sequence). The CDR3 covers 15 residues. The ends lost 4 bases at V and 3 bases at J; junction bases unmatched: 5. This chain's CDR3 is CATSNTGTGGYEQYF. For the CDR3, the DNA is TGTGCCACCAGCAACACCGGGACAGGGGGCTACGAGCAGTACTTC.

This clonotype was seen only a few times. The rearrangement links TRBV11-2 to TRBJ2-7; D is unclear. Germline V CDR1 and CDR2: SGHAT, FQNNGV. V was shortened by 1 base and J by 4 bases, with 8 bases between the two germline ends. CDR3 size: 13 residues. CDR3 amino acids: CASSLAEMYEQYF. CDR3 sequence (DNA): TGTGCCAGCAGCTTAGCCGAGATGTACGAGCAGTACTTC.

This clonotype was recorded many times. The genes are TRBV9 and TRBJ2-7; D is uncertain. Trimming pared 0 bases from V and 3 bases from J, leaving 13 bases between. Germline lookup yields CDR1 SGDLS and CDR2 YYNGEE. The CDR3 loop spans 15 amino acids. The CDR3 nucleotides are TGTGCCAGCAGCGTAGCTCCGACTGGTCTCTACGAGCAGTACTTC. As protein: CASSVAPTGLYEQYF.

This clonotype has a count of ten or more. The chain joins TRBV7-8 to TRBJ1-2, with D tentatively TRBD1 (5 bases). The CDR3 consists of 14 residues. Trimming took off 1 base at V and 3 bases at J, with 9 bases between the two ends. Germline CDR1 and CDR2: SGHVS and FQNEAQ. As DNA, the CDR3 is TGTGCCAGCAGCTTAGAAGGGACGCACTATGGCTACACCTTC. Its protein is CASSLEGTHYGYTF.

V gene TRBV6-5 combines with J gene TRBJ1-1, with D unresolved. V was cut by 6 bases and J by 11 bases, with 7 bases left in between. From germline, CDR1 is MNHEY and CDR2 SVGAGI. This CDR3 comprises 9 residues. CDR3 DNA: TGTGCCAGCAGGGCCGGCGCTTTCTTT. This gives the protein CASRAGAFF.

This clonotype was found many times. The chain carries TRBV14 and TRBJ1-5; 9 bases line up with TRBD1. CDR3 length equals 17 residues. V was clipped by 0 bases and J by 6 bases; unmatched bases: 9. Germline lookup yields CDR1 SGHDN and CDR2 FVKESK. CDR3: CASSQEVRQGVAQPQHF. In DNA form, the CDR3 reads TGTGCCAGCAGCCAAGAGGTACGACAGGGGGTAGCTCAGCCCCAGCATTTT.

CDR3 amino acids: CASSQQDRVEYEQYF. The CDR3 DNA sequence: TGTGCCAGCAGCCAACAAGACAGGGTTGAGTACGAGCAGTACTTC. The chain uses TRBV7-8 and TRBJ2-7; 7 bases match TRBD1. The CDR3 length is 15 residues. From germline, CDR1 is SGHVS and CDR2 FQNEAQ. V dropped 5 bases and J dropped 4; count of bases not matched to a gene: 11. Based on the CDR3 plus reference TRBV7-8 and TRBJ2-7, the full variable domain is GAGVSQSPRYKVAKRGQDVALRCDPISGHVSLFWYQQALGQGPEFLTYFQNEAQLDKSGLPSDRFFAERPEGSVSTLKIQRTQQEDSAVYLCASSQQDRVEYEQYFGPGTRLTVT.

This clonotype was found a few times. The chain couples TRBV4-2 to TRBJ2-5; the D call may be TRBD1 or TRBD2 (7 bases each). In germline, CDR1 is LGHNA, CDR2 YNFKEQ. V gave up 0 bases and J gave up 5 bases, with 13 bases separating them. The CDR3 runs to 15 residues. As DNA, the CDR3 is TGTGCCAGCAGCCAAGAGGGGGGAGGGGGCGAGACCCAGTACTTC. Protein sequence: CASSQEGGGGETQYF.

About this clonotype: A much larger clone sits a single nucleotide away, making a read error possible. In this CDR3 the conserved last residue, phenylalanine or tryptophan, is missing, so a read error is likely. V usage is TRBV19 and J usage is TRBJ1-2; 7 bases fit TRBD1. This CDR3 is built from 12 residues. J was trimmed by 8 bases and V by 6 bases; bases with no gene match: 6. In germline, CDR1 is LNHDA, CDR2 SQIVND (reference sequence). CDR3 sequence: CASSLTGAGYTL. In DNA form, the CDR3 reads TGTGCCAGTAGCCTCACAGGGGCGGGCTACACCCTC.

The genes are TRBV12-3 or TRBV12-4 and TRBJ2-5; D is possibly TRBD2 (5 bases). The V end was cut by 8 bases, the J end by 9 bases, with 19 bases between. The CDR3 contains 13 residues. The CDR3 bases are TGTGCCAGCGAGGGTGGCAGCAATCAGCCCCAGTACTTC. It specifies CASEGGSNQPQYF.

As to this clonotype: A much larger clone lies one base from this, so it may be a read error. This chain joins TRBV6-5 and TRBJ1-6, with D perhaps matching TRBD1 (6 bases). The CDR3 consists of 14 residues. The germline V and J ends were trimmed by 5 bases and 7 bases, with 12 bases remaining between them. Per germline, CDR1 MNHEY and CDR2 SVGAGI. The CDR3 region has the DNA TGTGCCAGCAGTACGGGACACGAGAATTCACCCCTCCACTTT. As protein: CASSTGHENSPLHF.

In this sample, this clonotype turned up many times. This rearrangement joins TRBV7-2 to TRBJ1-3, with 7 nucleotides matching TRBD1. The germline V gene encodes CDR1 SGHTA and CDR2 FQGNSA. After removal of 5 bases from V and 0 bases from J, the junction contained 7 bases not matched to a gene. CDR3 length equals 16 residues. The CDR3 protein is CASSPGQRSSGNTIYF. CDR3 in DNA: TGTGCCAGCAGCCCGGGACAGCGGAGCTCTGGAAACACCATATATTTT.

This clonotype was seen repeatedly, ten times or more. The V and J genes are TRBV5-6 and TRBJ1-1; 11 nucleotides match TRBD1. The V gene end was trimmed by 4 bases and the J gene end by 4 bases; junction bases not matched to a gene: 6. The V gene's germline CDR1 is SGHDT and CDR2 YYEEEE. The CDR3 has 15 residues. The CDR3 protein is CASSRRTGGITEAFF. CDR3 nucleotide sequence: TGTGCCAGCAGCAGACGGACAGGGGGCATCACTGAAGCTTTCTTT.

This clonotype has ten or more counts. The genes are TRBV10-3 and TRBJ1-1; D may be TRBD1 (6 bases). The CDR3 has 13 amino acids. Per germline, CDR1 ENHRY and CDR2 SYGVKD. The V and J ends lost 5 bases and 2 bases respectively, with 9 bases between them. The CDR3 region is CAISTGFNTEAFF. CDR3 DNA sequence: TGTGCCATCAGTACAGGGTTCAACACTGAAGCTTTCTTT.

This clonotype was picked up many times. The chain recombines TRBV12-3 or TRBV12-4 with TRBJ2-7; 8 nucleotides match TRBD2. This CDR3 is built from 14 residues. The ends lost 6 bases at V and 1 base at J; junction bases unmatched: 5. The CDR3 protein is CASSLSSGSYEQYF. In nucleotides, the CDR3 is TGTGCCAGCAGCTTATCTAGCGGGTCCTACGAGCAGTACTTC.

This clonotype was recorded at least ten times. This rearrangement joins TRBV2 to TRBJ1-1; possibly TRBD1 for D (6 bases). The germline V and J ends were trimmed by 6 bases and 2 bases, with 10 bases remaining between them. There are 13 residues in the CDR3. Germline V gives CDR1 SNHLY, CDR2 FYNNEI. CDR3 residues: CASRADSNTEAFF. Written as DNA, the CDR3 is TGTGCCAGCAGGGCGGACAGCAACACTGAAGCTTTCTTT.

CDR3 sequence reads: CASSERTGGELFF. CDR3 nucleotide sequence: TGTGCCAGCAGCGAGAGGACAGGCGGGGAGCTGTTTTTT. This rearrangement joins TRBV9 to TRBJ2-2, with 7 bases identical to TRBD1. V dropped 3 bases and J dropped 7; count of bases not matched to a gene: 3. CDR1 is SGDLS and CDR2 is YYNGEE in the germline V gene. This CDR3 has 13 amino acids.

This clonotype was seen ten or more times. V usage is TRBV15 and J usage is TRBJ1-6; no clear D. Looked up from germline, CDR1 is LNHNV and CDR2 is YYDKDF (reference sequence). V lost 2 bases, J lost 0 bases, and 11 bases lay in between. The CDR3 contains 17 residues. As DNA, the CDR3 is TGTGCCACCAGCAGACACGGCAGGAGCTCCTATAATTCACCCCTCCACTTT. Translation: CATSRHGRSSYNSPLHF. Supplemented by reference TRBV15 and TRBJ1-6, the full variable domain reads DAMVIQNPRYQVTQFGKPVTLSCSQTLNHNVMYWYQQKSSQAPKLLFHYYDKDFNNEADTPDNFQSRRPNTSFCFLDIRSPGLGDTAMYLCATSRHGRSSYNSPLHFGNGTRLTVT.

DNA for the CDR3: TGTGCCAGCAGCGTCACAGGCGGCGGCCCTGGAAACACCATATATTTT. This codes for CASSVTGGGPGNTIYF. The chain couples TRBV9 to TRBJ1-3; the D gene is possibly TRBD1 (5 bases). The CDR3 is 16 residues long. In germline, CDR1 is SGDLS, CDR2 YYNGEE. Trimming shortened V by 2 bases and J by 2 bases, and 14 bases separated the two germline ends.

This chain links TRBV19 with TRBJ1-4; no clear D gene. V lost 3 bases and J lost 5, with 10 bases in between. Germline loops: CDR1 LNHDA, CDR2 SQIVND (reference sequence). CDR3 size: 14 residues. In DNA, the CDR3 is TGTGCCAGTAGTATCGCCGTATTAAATGAAAAACTGTTTTTT. It translates to CASSIAVLNEKLFF.

This sequence joins TRBV9 and TRBJ2-2; D uncertain. With 4 bases removed from V and 4 bases from J, the gap between germline ends came to 20 bases. Germline V gene sequence: CDR1 SGDLS, CDR2 YYNGEE. The CDR3 is 17 amino acids. The CDR3: CASSHQETLMSTGELFF. CDR3 sequence (DNA): TGTGCCAGCAGCCACCAAGAGACCCTAATGTCCACCGGGGAGCTGTTTTTT.